This is a list of T cell receptor beta chains from one sample in a study of shared clonotypes between healthy human individuals. Clones were read by immunoSEQ multiplex PCR, and TCRdb kept only the in-frame ones, dropping some. The sample lists about 380,000 clones; 95% to 97% were seen once. Sequences were obtained from memory CD8+ T cells sorted from blood. These receptors were taken from a man between 25 and 39 years old in good health. The CDR3 runs from the conserved cysteine through the conserved F or W. The order of the fields is J gene, V gene, D gene, clone size, CDR3 protein, CDR3 DNA. A D gene is named only where the DNA matches it firmly. Size tells how often a clone was seen (once, few, many) or the class of an expanded clone, and some rows leave it out.

>TRBJ1-1|TRBV7-6|-|-
CASSFGGSTEAFF
TGTGCCAGCAGCTTTGGCGGGAGCACTGAAGCTTTCTTT
>TRBJ2-5|TRBV28|-|-
CASSLRRFQETQYF
TGTGCCAGCAGTTTACGGCGGTTCCAAGAGACCCAGTACTTC
>TRBJ2-1|TRBV7-7|TRBD1|-
CASSAGTGGDEQFF
TGTGCTAGCAGCGCCGGGACAGGGGGCGATGAGCAGTTCTTC
>TRBJ2-5|TRBV28|-|-
CATGLKETQYF
TGTGCCACCGGGCTTAAAGAGACCCAGTACTTC
>TRBJ2-5|TRBV7-8|-|-
CASSLGGPGTQYF
TGTGCCAGCAGCTTAGGGGGTCCGGGGACCCAGTACTTC
>TRBJ2-3|TRBV18|-|-
CASSRGGGSNTDTQYF
TGTGCCAGCTCACGAGGGGGAGGGTCAAACACAGATACGCAGTATTTT
>TRBJ2-1|TRBV6-6|-|-
CASSYHPGEQFF
TGTGCCAGCAGTTACCATCCGGGTGAGCAGTTCTTC
>TRBJ2-3|TRBV10-2|TRBD2|-
CASSESKLAGVKRTDTQYF
TGCGCCAGCAGTGAGTCGAAACTAGCGGGAGTTAAGAGGACAGATACGCAGTATTTT
>TRBJ2-7|TRBV10-3|-|-
CAISMDGSYEQYF
TGTGCCATCAGCATGGACGGCTCCTACGAGCAGTACTTC
>TRBJ2-7|TRBV27|TRBD2|once
CASSLRTSGIIISEQYF
TGTGCCAGCAGTTTAAGGACTAGCGGGATAATTATCTCCGAGCAGTACTTC
>TRBJ2-7|TRBV25-1|-|-
CASRPEGAGEQYF
TGTGCCAGCAGGCCGGAGGGGGCGGGAGAGCAGTACTTC
>TRBJ2-7|TRBV30|-|-
CAWSPGQIYREQYF
TGTGCCTGGAGTCCCGGGCAGATTTATCGGGAGCAGTACTTC
>TRBJ2-7|TRBV4-1|-|-
CASSQGTAEPYEQYF
TGCGCCAGCAGCCAAGGGACAGCGGAGCCCTACGAGCAGTACTTC
>TRBJ1-5|TRBV5-4|-|-
CASSLGTPLTNQPQHF
TGTGCCAGCAGCTTAGGGACACCTCTAACTAATCAGCCCCAGCATTTT
>TRBJ2-3|TRBV2|TRBD1|-
CASSEYETGSRTDTQYF
TGTGCCAGCAGTGAATACGAGACAGGGTCTAGGACAGATACGCAGTATTTT
>TRBJ2-1|TRBV5-4|TRBD1|-
CASSLAGTGLNEQFF
TGTGCCAGCAGCTTGGCCGGGACAGGGCTCAATGAGCAGTTCTTC
>TRBJ2-5|TRBV11-2|TRBD2|-
CASSSLRGRAWETQYF
TGTGCCAGCAGCTCCCTCCGCGGGAGGGCTTGGGAGACCCAGTACTTC
>TRBJ2-3|TRBV7-3|-|few
CASSLTGGTDTQYF
TGTGCCAGCAGCTTAACAGGGGGCACAGATACGCAGTATTTT
>TRBJ2-5|TRBV4-1|TRBD2|once
CASSQVGLAGKETQYF
TGCGCCAGCAGCCAAGTGGGGCTAGCGGGGAAAGAGACCCAGTACTTC
>TRBJ2-3|TRBV29-1|-|-
CSVNTPRARRDTQYF
TGCAGCGTCAACACCCCCAGGGCCCGAAGGGATACGCAGTATTTT
>TRBJ2-5|TRBV18|TRBD1|-
CASSGDSVAQTQYF
TGTGCCAGCTCCGGGGACAGTGTCGCGCAGACCCAGTACTTC
>TRBJ2-7|TRBV20-1|TRBD1|-
CSANRGHEQYF
TGCAGTGCTAACAGGGGTCACGAGCAGTACTTC
>TRBJ2-1|TRBV7-2|-|-
CASSFRSSYNEQFF
TGTGCCAGCAGCTTTAGGAGCTCCTACAATGAGCAGTTCTTC
>TRBJ2-1|TRBV30|-|-
CAWSVLSSRYNEQFF
TGTGCCTGGAGTGTACTCAGTTCGAGGTACAATGAGCAGTTCTTC